The clone carrying this TCR beta chain was seen repeatedly, ten times or more. Germline lookup yields CDR1 MNHNS and CDR2 SASEGT. CDR3 length equals 14 residues. With 6 bases clipped from V and 8 bases from J, the junction kept 5 bases outside the gene matches. This record belongs to a study of T cells in Graves' hyperthyroidism and ophthalmopathy. TCR beta CDR3 region amplification was performed from RNA transcripts. In the first-round RT-PCR of the TCR CDR3, the HTBI primer set was used. TCRdb fed the multiplex PCR reads into MiXCR, producing one record per CDR3 protein. The sample gives 610,000 or so distinct CDR3 sequences, about 45% of which show up once; around 7.7% is in the top ten.

The sequence was collected from a woman between 18 and 29 years old with Graves' hyperthyroidism. The chain joins TRBV6-1 to TRBJ1-4, with TRBD1 identical over 11 bases. The sequenced material came from peripheral blood or thyroid tissue (not recorded which). CDR3 amino acids: CASRDRGLREKLFF. Written as DNA, the CDR3 is TGTGCCAGCAGGGACAGGGGGCTTCGAGAAAAACTGTTTTTT.